Each of the 8 T cell receptor beta chains below was sequenced from the same sample in a study of CD8 T cells in Susac syndrome. An amount of RNA that ranged from roughly 0.5 to 1 ug was reverse transcribed with random hexamers. One entry per CDR3 protein, called by TCRdb with MiXCR from the immunoSEQ multiplex PCR reads. This repertoire shows around 230,000 distinct CDR3 sequences, approximately 95% found once; its top ten account for about 0.091%. The sequenced sample was CD4+ T cells from PBMCs. These receptors all come from a human donor with multiple sclerosis.

The gene calls are TRBV3-1 and TRBJ2-1; TRBD2 matches 14 bases. Germline CDR1 and CDR2: LGHDT and YNNKEL (reference sequence). The CDR3 totals 15 residues. V was clipped by 4 bases and J by 8 bases; unmatched bases: 4. The CDR3 bases are TGTGCCAGCAGCCCGACTAGCGGGGGGGCCGATGAGCAGTTCTTC. Its translation: CASSPTSGGADEQFF.

V is TRBV7-6 and J is TRBJ2-3, with 10 positions matching TRBD2. Germline values: CDR1 SGHVS, CDR2 FNYEAQ. The CDR3 has 17 amino acids. The V and J ends lost 3 bases and 4 bases, in that order; junction bases with no gene match: 10. The CDR3 loop reads CASSFLGLTSGADTQYF. The CDR3 bases are TGTGCCAGCAGCTTTCTGGGTCTCACTAGCGGGGCAGATACGCAGTATTTT.

V gene TRBV7-2 combines with J gene TRBJ1-6; tentatively, D is TRBD1 (5 bases). This CDR3 spans 15 amino acids. Germline lookup yields CDR1 SGHTA and CDR2 FQGNSA. V was pared by 5 bases and J by 6 bases, with 14 bases between. The DNA of the CDR3 is TGTGCCAGCAGCCCGCGTGGGGGGGTTAATTCACCCCTCCACTTT. It translates to CASSPRGGVNSPLHF.

V usage is TRBV27 and J usage is TRBJ1-5; D might be TRBD1 (5 bases). CDR1 MNHEY and CDR2 SMNVEV come from the germline V gene (reference sequence). The CDR3 loop spans 15 amino acids. The ends were cut back, 0 bases at V and 2 bases at J, with 8 bases in the middle. In nucleotides, the CDR3 is TGTGCCAGCAGTTTATCGTTGGGGGGCAATCAGCCCCAGCATTTT. Residues: CASSLSLGGNQPQHF.

The rearrangement uses TRBV29-1 and TRBJ2-2; TRBD2 agrees at 8 bases. The V gene's germline CDR1 is SQVTM and CDR2 ANQGSEA. The CDR3 runs 16 residues. Trimming at V came to 2 bases and at J to 2 bases, leaving 7 bases not matched to a gene. The CDR3 here is CSVELLLAANTGELFF. The CDR3 bases are TGCAGCGTTGAACTGCTACTAGCGGCAAACACCGGGGAGCTGTTTTTT.

The chain couples TRBV15 to TRBJ2-7, with D possibly matching TRBD1 (5 bases). Trimming took off 5 bases at V and 3 bases at J, with 11 bases between the two ends. The CDR3 spans 13 residues. The germline gives CDR1 LNHNV, CDR2 YYDKDF (reference sequence). CDR3 residues: CATSSDTGYEQYF. As DNA, the CDR3 is TGTGCCACCAGCTCCGACACAGGCTACGAGCAGTACTTC.

The chain is built from TRBV6-5 and TRBJ1-1, with no clear D. Looked up from germline, CDR1 is MNHEY and CDR2 is SVGAGI. The CDR3 has 15 residues. Trimming pared 0 bases from V and 1 base from J, leaving 9 bases between. The CDR3 loop reads CASSYSGRWNTEAFF. The CDR3 DNA follows: TGTGCCAGCAGTTACTCGGGCAGGTGGAACACTGAAGCTTTCTTT.

The chain carries TRBV5-1 and TRBJ2-3, with D tentatively TRBD2 (5 bases). Trimming cost V 3 bases and J 4 bases, with 24 bases left between them. CDR3 length: 18 residues. Germline lookup yields CDR1 SGHRS and CDR2 YFSETQ. Written as DNA, the CDR3 is TGCGCCAGCAGCTCCAGCTACGGAGGACTCCTAAAGGCAGATACGCAGTATTTT. Encoded protein: CASSSSYGGLLKADTQYF.